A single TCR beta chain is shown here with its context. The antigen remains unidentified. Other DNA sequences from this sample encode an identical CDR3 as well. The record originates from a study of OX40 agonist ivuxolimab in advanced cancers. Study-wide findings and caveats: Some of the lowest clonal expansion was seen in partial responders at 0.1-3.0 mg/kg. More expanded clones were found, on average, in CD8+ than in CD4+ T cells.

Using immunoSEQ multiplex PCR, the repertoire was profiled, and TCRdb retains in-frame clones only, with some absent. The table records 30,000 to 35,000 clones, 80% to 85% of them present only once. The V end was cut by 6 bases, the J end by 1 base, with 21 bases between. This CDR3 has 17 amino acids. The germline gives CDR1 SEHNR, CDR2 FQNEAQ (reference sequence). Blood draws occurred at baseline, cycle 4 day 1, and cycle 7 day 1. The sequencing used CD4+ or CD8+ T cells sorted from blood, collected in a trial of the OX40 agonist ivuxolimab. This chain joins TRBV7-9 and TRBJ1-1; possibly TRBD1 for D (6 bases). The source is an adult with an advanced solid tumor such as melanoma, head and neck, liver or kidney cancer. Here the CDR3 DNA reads TGTGCCAGCAGACGCGACACAGGGTCGTTGGGGAACACTGAAGCTTTCTTT. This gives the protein CASRRDTGSLGNTEAFF. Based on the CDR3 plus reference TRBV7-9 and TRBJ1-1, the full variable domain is DTGVSQNPRHKITKRGQNVTFRCDPISEHNRLYWYRQTLGQGPEFLTYFQNEAQLEKSRLLSDRFSAERPKGSFSTLEIQRTEQGDSAMYLCASRRDTGSLGNTEAFFGQGTRLTVV.